This entry lists 17 T cell receptor beta chains sequenced from one sample in a study of blood T cell repertoires in COVID-19. Generated by immunoSEQ multiplex PCR, the TCRdb table keeps only in-frame clones and is missing some. This sample carries 200,000 to 250,000 clones, more than 75% of them seen once, and the ten largest clones take roughly 12%. The sample taken for sequencing was peripheral blood. These receptors were obtained from a woman aged 40 to 50 with acute or convalescent COVID-19.

Notes on this clone: Other DNA sequences of this sample code for an identical CDR3. The rearrangement links TRBV30 to TRBJ2-7; 7 nucleotides line up with TRBD1. This CDR3 contains 14 residues. Per the germline V gene, CDR1 is GTSNPN and CDR2 is SVGIG (reference sequence). Unmatched junction bases numbered 7, after V lost 3 bases and J lost 2 bases. This chain's CDR3 is CAWSPSGQTYEQYF. Here the CDR3 DNA reads TGTGCCTGGAGCCCTTCGGGACAGACCTACGAGCAGTACTTC.

J is TRBJ2-1 and V is TRBV4-3; a possible D gene is TRBD1 (6 bases). CDR3 size: 14 residues. Germline-derived CDR1 and CDR2 are LGHNA and YSLEER. The ends were cut back, 6 bases at V and 4 bases at J, with 13 bases in the middle. CDR3 region: CASSTPGQYNEQFF. The CDR3 region has the DNA TGCGCCAGCAGTACCCCGGGACAATACAATGAGCAGTTCTTC.

This sequence joins TRBV19 and TRBJ1-4, with D perhaps matching TRBD1 (5 bases). V gave up 1 base and J gave up 4 bases, with 7 bases separating them. Germline V lookup: CDR1 LNHDA, CDR2 SQIVND (reference sequence). This CDR3 region has 14 residues. As DNA, the CDR3 is TGTGCCAGTAGTATAGGACAGAATAATGAAAAACTGTTTTTT. Protein sequence: CASSIGQNNEKLFF.

The chain links TRBV6-6 to TRBJ1-2; D possibly corresponds to TRBD1 (5 bases). Germline CDR1 MNHNY, CDR2 SVGAGI (reference sequence). CDR3 length equals 14 residues. Trimming took off 4 bases at V and 8 bases at J, with 17 bases between the two ends. The CDR3 reads CASSFTTAPLGYTF. Here the CDR3 DNA reads TGTGCCAGCAGTTTCACGACAGCCCCTTTAGGCTACACCTTC.

This clone was seen just once. The chain recombines TRBV4-1 with TRBJ1-3; D gene unclear. V dropped 1 base and J dropped 4 bases, with 5 bases sitting between them. The germline V gene encodes CDR1 MGHRA and CDR2 YSYEKL. There are 13 residues in the CDR3. The CDR3 DNA follows: TGCGCCAGCAGCCAAGCCATCGGAAACACCATATATTTT. This encodes CASSQAIGNTIYF.

This clone showed up just a few times. The rearrangement joins TRBV6-5 to TRBJ1-1; 8 bases are a match to TRBD1. V dropped 7 bases and J dropped 6; count of bases not matched to a gene: 10. Germline lookup yields CDR1 MNHEY and CDR2 SVGAGI. The CDR3 is 14 residues long. The CDR3: CASNLQGVRAEAFF. The CDR3 DNA is TGTGCCAGCAACCTACAGGGGGTCAGGGCTGAAGCTTTCTTT.

The chain recombines TRBV11-2 with TRBJ1-5; D possibly corresponds to TRBD1 (6 bases). The germline V gene encodes CDR1 SGHAT and CDR2 FQNNGV. The V gene lost 5 bases and the J gene lost 5 bases, with 16 bases spanning the gap. The CDR3 sequence is 15 residues long. The CDR3 reads CASSPRGGKDQPQHF. The CDR3 DNA reads as TGTGCCAGCAGCCCCCGTGGGGGCAAGGATCAGCCCCAGCATTTT. Using reference TRBV11-2 and TRBJ1-5 for the parts outside the CDR3, the full variable domain is EAGVAQSPRYKIIEKRQSVAFWCNPISGHATLYWYQQILGQGPKLLIQFQNNGVVDDSQLPKDRFSAERLKGVDSTLKIQPAKLEDSAVYLCASSPRGGKDQPQHFGDGTRLSIL.

V and J are TRBV28 and TRBJ1-3; D unresolved. Trimming took 5 bases from V and 0 from J, leaving 14 bases between them. CDR1 and CDR2 (germline): MDHEN, SYDVKM. There are 16 residues in the CDR3. In DNA, the CDR3 is TGTGCCAGCAGTAATTCGGGGAAGAGCTCTGGAAACACCATATATTTT. Its protein product is CASSNSGKSSGNTIYF.

The chain uses TRBV19 and TRBJ2-3; D is perhaps TRBD1 (5 bases). Germline values: CDR1 LNHDA, CDR2 SQIVND (reference sequence). This CDR3 spans 17 amino acids. V gave up 0 bases and J gave up 2 bases, with 15 bases separating them. The CDR3 DNA is TGTGCCAGTAGTATAGAGCAACCTGACAGACACACAGATACGCAGTATTTT. It codes for CASSIEQPDRHTDTQYF.

The chain recombines TRBV3-1 (or the pseudogene TRBV3-2) with TRBJ1-2, with a tentative D call TRBD1 (6 bases). The CDR3 has 15 residues. The V end was cut by 5 bases, the J end by 2 bases, with 15 bases between. Germline loops: CDR1 LGHDT, CDR2 YNNKEL (reference sequence). In DNA, the CDR3 is TGTGCCAGCAGCGAGCTTGGGACACCAAACTATGGCTACACCTTC. Its protein is CASSELGTPNYGYTF.

The chain uses TRBV2 and TRBJ1-2; 7 nucleotides agree with TRBD1. The CDR3 sequence is 14 residues long. CDR1 is SNHLY, CDR2 FYNNEI, per germline. With 8 bases clipped from V and 0 bases from J, the junction kept 6 bases outside the gene matches. For the CDR3, the DNA is TGTGCCAGCCGAGGACAGGCCACTAACTATGGCTACACCTTC. Translation: CASRGQATNYGYTF.

The V and J genes are TRBV11-2 and TRBJ2-7; no clear D gene. Per the germline V gene, CDR1 is SGHAT and CDR2 is FQNNGV. The CDR3 has 14 amino acids. V was clipped by 5 bases and J by 0 bases, with 11 bases between them. CDR3 nucleotides: TGTGCCAGCAGCCCGTCTATAACCTCCTACGAGCAGTACTTC. Its translation: CASSPSITSYEQYF.

This clone was observed once. This chain links TRBV27 with TRBJ2-1, with 13 bases lining up with TRBD2. Germline CDR1 reads MNHEY; CDR2 reads SMNVEV (reference sequence). This CDR3 is 16 amino acids long. The ends lost 5 bases at V and 7 bases at J; junction bases unmatched: 8. CDR3 sequence reads: CASSTVGLAGWNEQFF. The CDR3 region has the DNA TGTGCCAGCAGTACAGTGGGACTAGCGGGATGGAATGAGCAGTTCTTC.

The chain uses TRBV5-5 and TRBJ2-2; D is ambiguous. This CDR3 region has 13 residues. Germline CDR1 is SGHKS and CDR2 is YYEKEE (reference sequence). V lost 0 bases and J 5 bases, leaving 5 bases between the germline ends. This chain's CDR3 is CASSLGRTGELFF. CDR3 nucleotide sequence: TGTGCCAGCAGCTTGGGGCGGACCGGGGAGCTGTTTTTT.

J is TRBJ1-6 and V is TRBV18, with 7 bases lining up with TRBD1. The V segment lost 0 bases and the J segment 5 bases; nucleotides outside the gene matches: 19. The CDR3 has 21 residues. CDR1 is KGHSH and CDR2 is LQKENI in the germline V gene. The DNA of the CDR3 is TGTGCCAGCTCACCACCTTTCGGACAGGCCAAAACGGACACAAATAATTCACCCCTCCACTTT. Its protein product is CASSPPFGQAKTDTNNSPLHF.

CDR3 residues: CASSLSVQSTDTQYF. CDR3 bases: TGTGCCAGCAGTTTATCCGTCCAGTCCACAGATACGCAGTATTTT. The genes are TRBV27 and TRBJ2-3; D call uncertain. This CDR3 has 15 residues. The V gene's germline CDR1 is MNHEY and CDR2 SMNVEV (reference sequence). Trimming left V 0 bases short and J 2 bases short, with 9 bases between.

The genes are TRBV30 and TRBJ2-3; 10 bases match TRBD1. This CDR3 region has 15 residues. The V and J ends lost 1 base and 3 bases, in that order; junction bases with no gene match: 4. Per the germline V gene, CDR1 is GTSNPN and CDR2 is SVGIG (reference sequence). CDR3 residues: CAWSGDRGLTDTQYF. The CDR3 DNA follows: TGTGCCTGGAGTGGTGACAGGGGGCTGACAGATACGCAGTATTTT. Looking up the rest from reference TRBV30 and TRBJ2-3 gives the full variable domain: SQTIHQWPATLVQPVGSPLSLECTVEGTSNPNLYWYRQAAGRGLQLLFYSVGIGQISSEVPQNLSASRPQDRQFILSSKKLLLSDSGFYLCAWSGDRGLTDTQYFGPGTRLTVL.